This T cell receptor (beta chain) was obtained from a study of STAT5B mutations in CD4+ large granular lymphocyte leukemia. Concerning this clone itself: Its antigen is still unknown.

Overall study results and limits: No patients shared main leukemic clonotypes, though less than 30% appeared at low frequency elsewhere. Top patient clones used TRBV06 genes more often: 8/27 versus 2/35 in controls.

In the study's own analysis: Productive clonotypes were detectable down to 2.59 x 10-5 frequency. TCRdb's copy holds only in-frame clones and misses some; the assay was immunoSEQ multiplex PCR. That table supplies the V and J calls and clone size; D and trimming were determined from the DNA. The sample holds under 40,000 clones, around 71% seen once. This CDR3 comprises 14 residues. CDR1 and CDR2 from the germline V gene are LNHDA and SQIVND (reference sequence). Deletions cut 4 bases from V and 6 bases from J, with 15 bases between. This receptor was taken from a human donor in good health. The chain has TRBV19 and TRBJ1-1, with a tentative D call TRBD1 (6 bases). Material: CD4+ T cells from blood buffy coats. This CDR3 is CASSRTGTRPEAFF. DNA for the CDR3: TGTGCCAGTAGTAGAACAGGGACCCGACCTGAAGCTTTCTTT. The whole variable domain, filled in from reference TRBV19 and TRBJ1-1, reads DGGITQSPKYLFRKEGQNVTLSCEQNLNHDAMYWYRQDPGQGLRLIYYSQIVNDFQKGDIAEGYSVSREKKESFPLTVTSAQKNPTAFYLCASSRTGTRPEAFFGQGTRLTVV.